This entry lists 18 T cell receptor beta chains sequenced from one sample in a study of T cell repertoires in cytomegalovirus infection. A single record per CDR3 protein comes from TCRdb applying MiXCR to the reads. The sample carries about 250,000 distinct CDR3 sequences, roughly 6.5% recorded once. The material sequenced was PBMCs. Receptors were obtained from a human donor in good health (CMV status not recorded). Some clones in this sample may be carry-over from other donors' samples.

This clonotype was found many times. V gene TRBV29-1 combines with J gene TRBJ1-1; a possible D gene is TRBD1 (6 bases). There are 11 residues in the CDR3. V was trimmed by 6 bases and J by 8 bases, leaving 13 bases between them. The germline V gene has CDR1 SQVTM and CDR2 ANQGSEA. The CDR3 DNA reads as TGCAGCGTCCTACCCGGGACAGAAGCTTTCTTT. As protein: CSVLPGTEAFF.

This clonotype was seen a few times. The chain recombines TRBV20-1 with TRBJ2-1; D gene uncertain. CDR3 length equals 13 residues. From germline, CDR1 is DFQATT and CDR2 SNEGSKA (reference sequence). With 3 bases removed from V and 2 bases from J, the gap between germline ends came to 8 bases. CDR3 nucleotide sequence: TGCAGTGCTAGGACCCGACCCTACAATGAGCAGTTCTTC. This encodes CSARTRPYNEQFF.

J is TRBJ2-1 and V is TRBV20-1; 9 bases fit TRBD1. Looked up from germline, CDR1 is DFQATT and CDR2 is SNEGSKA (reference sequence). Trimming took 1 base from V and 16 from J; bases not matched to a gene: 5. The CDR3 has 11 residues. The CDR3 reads CSARAGTGYFF. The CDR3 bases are TGCAGTGCTAGAGCCGGGACAGGGTATTTCTTC.

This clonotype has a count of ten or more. The CDR3 DNA sequence: TGTGCCAGCAGCCCCCGCCAGGGAGCGTACAATGAGCAGTTCTTC. Translating gives CASSPRQGAYNEQFF. The V gene is TRBV11-1, the J gene TRBJ2-1, with D perhaps being TRBD1 or TRBD2 (5 bases each). Per the germline V gene, CDR1 is SGHAT and CDR2 is FQDESV (reference sequence). V lost 5 bases, J lost 4 bases, and 15 bases lay in between. The CDR3 covers 15 residues.

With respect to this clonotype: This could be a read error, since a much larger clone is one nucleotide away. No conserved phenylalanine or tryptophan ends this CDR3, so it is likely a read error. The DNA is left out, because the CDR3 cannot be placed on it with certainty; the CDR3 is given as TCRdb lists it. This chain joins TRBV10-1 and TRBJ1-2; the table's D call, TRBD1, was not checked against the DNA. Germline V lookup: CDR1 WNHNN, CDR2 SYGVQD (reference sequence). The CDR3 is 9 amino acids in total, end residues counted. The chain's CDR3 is CAIADRASS.

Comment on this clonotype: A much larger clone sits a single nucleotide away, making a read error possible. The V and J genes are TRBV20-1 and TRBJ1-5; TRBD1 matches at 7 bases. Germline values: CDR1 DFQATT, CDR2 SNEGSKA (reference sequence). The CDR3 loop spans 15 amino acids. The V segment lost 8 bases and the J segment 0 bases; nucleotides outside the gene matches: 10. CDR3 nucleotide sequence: TGCAGTACCTTGCTCAGGGGGAGTAGCAATCAGCCCCAGCATTTT. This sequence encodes CSTLLRGSSNQPQHF.

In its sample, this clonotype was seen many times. CDR3 region: CANRVCGGDLYQETQYF. Written as DNA, the CDR3 is TGTGCCAACCGCGTTTGCGGGGGGGACCTGTACCAAGAGACCCAGTACTTC. The chain is built from TRBV6-8 and TRBJ2-5; 9 positions agree with TRBD2. The junction had 15 bases not matched to a gene; V was cut back by 10 bases and J by 0 bases. This CDR3 contains 17 residues. Germline V gene data show CDR1 as MNHGY and CDR2 as SAAAGT.

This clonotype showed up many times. Here the CDR3 DNA reads TGCAGTGCTAGGACACTCCGGGACAGCAATCAGCCCCAGCATTTT. Amino acid sequence: CSARTLRDSNQPQHF. The J gene is TRBJ1-5, the V gene TRBV20-1, with a tentative D call TRBD1 (5 bases). Trimming removed 3 bases at V and 1 base at J, with 13 bases between. The CDR3 runs to 15 residues. CDR1 DFQATT and CDR2 SNEGSKA come from the germline V gene (reference sequence).

The DNA for the CDR3 is TGCAGTGCTTCTATCAAGGGGTCGCAGGGTGGCTACACCTTC. Its protein is CSASIKGSQGGYTF. The chain carries TRBV20-1 and TRBJ1-2, with D possibly TRBD1 on 5 matching bases. Germline values: CDR1 DFQATT, CDR2 SNEGSKA (reference sequence). V lost 5 bases, J lost 7 bases, and 20 bases lay in between. CDR3 size: 14 residues.

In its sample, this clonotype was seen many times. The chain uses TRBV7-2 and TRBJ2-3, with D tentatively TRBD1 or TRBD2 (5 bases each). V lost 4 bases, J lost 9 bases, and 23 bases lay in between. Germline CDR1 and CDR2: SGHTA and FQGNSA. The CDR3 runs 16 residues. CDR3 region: CASSSRRDGGLWTQYF. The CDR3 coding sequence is TGTGCCAGCAGCTCCCGCCGGGACGGCGGACTTTGGACGCAGTATTTT.

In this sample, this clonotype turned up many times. The CDR3 DNA sequence: TGTGCCAGCAGCTTAAGGGACTCCCCTCGGCGGGGGCCTCAAGAGACCCAGTACTTC. Translation: CASSLRDSPRRGPQETQYF. The rearrangement links TRBV7-2 to TRBJ2-5, with D perhaps TRBD2 (7 bases). The CDR3 runs 19 residues. Trimming cost V 2 bases and J 2 bases, with 24 bases left between them. CDR1 is SGHTA and CDR2 is FQGNSA in the germline V gene.

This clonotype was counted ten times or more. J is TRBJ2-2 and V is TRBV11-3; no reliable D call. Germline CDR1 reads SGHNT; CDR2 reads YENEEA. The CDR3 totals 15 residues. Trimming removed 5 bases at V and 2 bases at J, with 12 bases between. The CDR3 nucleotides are TGTGCCAGCAGCCTACTCAGTAATAACACCGGGGAGCTGTTTTTT. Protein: CASSLLSNNTGELFF.

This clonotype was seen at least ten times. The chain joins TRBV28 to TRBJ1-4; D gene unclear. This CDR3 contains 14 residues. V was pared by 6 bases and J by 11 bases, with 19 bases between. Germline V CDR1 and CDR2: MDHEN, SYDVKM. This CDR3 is CASRTTGREEKLFF. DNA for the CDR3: TGTGCCAGCAGGACGACGGGTAGGGAGGAGAAACTGTTTTTT.

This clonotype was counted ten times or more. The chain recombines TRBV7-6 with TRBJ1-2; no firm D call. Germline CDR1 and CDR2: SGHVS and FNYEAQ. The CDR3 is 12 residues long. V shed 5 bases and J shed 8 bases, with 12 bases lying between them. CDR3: CASSPGGRGYTF. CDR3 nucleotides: TGTGCCAGCAGCCCGGGAGGGCGCGGCTACACCTTC. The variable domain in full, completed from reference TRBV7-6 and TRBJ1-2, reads GAGVSQSPRYKVTKRGQDVALRCDPISGHVSLYWYRQALGQGPEFLTYFNYEAQQDKSGLPNDRFSAERPEGSISTLTIQRTEQRDSAMYRCASSPGGRGYTFGSGTRLTVV.

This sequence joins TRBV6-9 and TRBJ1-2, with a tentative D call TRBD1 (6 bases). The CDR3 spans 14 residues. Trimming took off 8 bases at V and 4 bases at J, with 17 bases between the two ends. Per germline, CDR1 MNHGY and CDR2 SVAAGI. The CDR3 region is CASRDRGQFYGYTF. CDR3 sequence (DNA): TGTGCCAGCCGGGATAGAGGACAGTTCTATGGCTACACCTTC.

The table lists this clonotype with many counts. In nucleotides, the CDR3 is TGCAGCGTAAAGGGGGCGGGACAGGGACTTAATGAGCAGTTCTTC. Its translation is CSVKGAGQGLNEQFF. V usage is TRBV29-1 and J usage is TRBJ2-1; 9 positions agree with TRBD1. Trimming removed 6 bases from V and 7 bases from J; junction bases left unmatched: 13. CDR3 length: 15 amino acids. CDR1 SQVTM and CDR2 ANQGSEA come from the germline V gene.

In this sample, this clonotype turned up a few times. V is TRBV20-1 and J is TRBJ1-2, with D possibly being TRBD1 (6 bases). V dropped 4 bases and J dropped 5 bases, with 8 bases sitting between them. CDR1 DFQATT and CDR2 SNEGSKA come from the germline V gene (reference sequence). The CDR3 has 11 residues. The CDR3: CSANRAYGYTF. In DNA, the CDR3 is TGCAGTGCTAACAGGGCTTATGGCTACACCTTC.

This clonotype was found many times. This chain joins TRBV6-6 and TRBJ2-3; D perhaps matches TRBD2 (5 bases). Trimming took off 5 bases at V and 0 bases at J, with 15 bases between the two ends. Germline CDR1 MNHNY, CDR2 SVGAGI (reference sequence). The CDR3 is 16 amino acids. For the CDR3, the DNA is TGTGCCAGCAGTCCGGCGGCGGGCTTAAGCACAGATACGCAGTATTTT. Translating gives CASSPAAGLSTDTQYF.